This T cell receptor beta chain was sequenced during a study of T cell responses to AZD1222 COVID-19 vaccine. Clones were read by immunoSEQ multiplex PCR, and TCRdb kept only the in-frame ones, dropping some. The data hold some 200,000 clones, with approximately 91% observed a single time. Study-level findings and limits: Clonal diversity was possibly underestimated, and the donors were mostly white British, with more females. Repertoires in all cases were sampled only once the peak T cell response had passed.

The CDR3 covers 16 residues. The germline V gene has CDR1 SGHRS and CDR2 YFSETQ. V lost 4 bases to trimming and J lost 8 bases; unmatched junction nucleotides: 12. On this clone itself: Its specificity is unknown.

The clonotype originates from an adult in good health. The chain joins TRBV5-1 to TRBJ1-2; 12 bases map to TRBD1. The input for sequencing was peripheral blood, taken on day 0 of AZD1222 vaccination. Here the CDR3 reads CASSQNWDRGLVGYTF. CDR3 coding DNA: TGCGCCAGCAGCCAGAACTGGGACAGGGGGCTGGTGGGCTACACCTTC.